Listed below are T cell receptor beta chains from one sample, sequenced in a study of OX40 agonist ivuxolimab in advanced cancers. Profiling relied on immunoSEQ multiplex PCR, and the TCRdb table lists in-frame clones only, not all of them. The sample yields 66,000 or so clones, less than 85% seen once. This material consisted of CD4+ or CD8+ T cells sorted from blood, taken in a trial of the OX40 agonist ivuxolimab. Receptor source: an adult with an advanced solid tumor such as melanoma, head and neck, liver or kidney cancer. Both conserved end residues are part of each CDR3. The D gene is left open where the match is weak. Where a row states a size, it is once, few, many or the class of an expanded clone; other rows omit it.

CDR3: CASTLDGTGSGEQFF
DNA: TGCGCCAGCACCCTCGACGGGACAGGGAGCGGTGAGCAGTTCTTC
V: TRBV5-1
J: TRBJ2-1
D: TRBD1
size: -

CDR3: CASSLDRGPQPQHF
DNA: TGTGCCAGCAGCTTGGACAGGGGGCCTCAGCCCCAGCATTTT
V: TRBV7-9
J: TRBJ1-5
D: TRBD1
size: -

CDR3: CATSRGRTSGSYEQYF
DNA: TGTGCCACCAGCAGAGGACGGACTAGCGGGAGCTACGAGCAGTACTTC
V: TRBV15
J: TRBJ2-7
D: TRBD2
size: -

CDR3: CASRGDSKPQHF
DNA: TGTGCCAGTCGGGGGGATTCCAAGCCCCAGCATTTT
V: TRBV19
J: TRBJ1-5
D: -
size: -

CDR3: CAGRGREGANEQFF
DNA: TGTGCCGGCCGTGGGCGGGAGGGTGCCAATGAGCAGTTCTTC
V: TRBV5-4
J: TRBJ2-1
D: TRBD2
size: -

CDR3: CASSLPRQWSPLHF
DNA: TGTGCCAGCTCACTCCCGAGACAGTGGTCACCCCTCCACTTT
V: TRBV18
J: TRBJ1-6
D: -
size: -

CDR3: CASSLEGASTEAFF
DNA: TGTGCCAGCAGCTTAGAGGGGGCGAGCACTGAAGCTTTCTTT
V: TRBV7-3
J: TRBJ1-1
D: TRBD1
size: -

CDR3: CASSSRDSNQPQHF
DNA: TGTGCCAGTAGTAGCCGGGATAGCAATCAGCCCCAGCATTTT
V: TRBV19
J: TRBJ1-5
D: -
size: -

CDR3: CASSQSGSGSKGYEQYF
DNA: TGCGCCAGCAGCCAAAGCGGTAGCGGGAGTAAAGGTTACGAGCAGTACTTC
V: TRBV4-1
J: TRBJ2-7
D: TRBD2
size: -

CDR3: CASSPSREDGYTF
DNA: TGTGCCAGCTCACCAAGCAGGGAAGATGGCTACACCTTC
V: TRBV18
J: TRBJ1-2
D: -
size: -

CDR3: CATSRDPSGITEAFF
DNA: TGTGCCACCAGCAGAGATCCGTCGGGGATCACTGAAGCTTTCTTT
V: TRBV15
J: TRBJ1-1
D: -
size: -

CDR3: CASSVRTGGVGNQPQHF
DNA: TGTGCCAGCAGTGTTCGCACAGGGGGCGTGGGCAATCAGCCCCAGCATTTT
V: TRBV6-1
J: TRBJ1-5
D: TRBD1
size: -

CDR3: CASSELGAPGELFF
DNA: TGTGCCAGCAGTGAATTGGGGGCCCCCGGGGAGCTGTTTTTT
V: TRBV6-1
J: TRBJ2-2
D: -
size: -

CDR3: CASSPVQGGPYNEQFF
DNA: TGTGCCAGCAGTCCCGTCCAGGGCGGCCCCTACAATGAGCAGTTCTTC
V: TRBV27
J: TRBJ2-1
D: -
size: -

CDR3: CASSPGHLFTLHF
DNA: TGTGCCAGCTCACCAGGGCACCTTTTCACCCTCCACTTT
V: TRBV18
J: TRBJ1-6
D: -
size: -

CDR3: CASSMRRTGELFF
DNA: TGTGCCAGTAGTATGAGGCGCACCGGGGAGCTGTTTTTT
V: TRBV19
J: TRBJ2-2
D: -
size: -

CDR3: CASRGLINSPLHF
DNA: TGTGCCAGCAGGGGGTTAATAAATTCACCCCTCCACTTT
V: TRBV2
J: TRBJ1-6
D: -
size: -

CDR3: CASSPRDTFNEQFF
DNA: TGCGCCAGCAGCCCTCGGGATACATTCAATGAGCAGTTCTTC
V: TRBV5-1
J: TRBJ2-1
D: -
size: -

CDR3: CAISRYRGEETQYF
DNA: TGTGCCATCAGTAGATACAGGGGAGAAGAGACCCAGTACTTC
V: TRBV10-3
J: TRBJ2-5
D: TRBD1
size: few

CDR3: CSVRAAQETQYF
DNA: TGCAGCGTTCGGGCCGCCCAGGAGACCCAGTACTTC
V: TRBV29-1
J: TRBJ2-5
D: -
size: -

CDR3: CASIAGRTNFHPDTQYF
DNA: TGTGCCAGCATTGCGGGGCGGACGAATTTCCACCCAGATACGCAGTATTTT
V: TRBV25-1
J: TRBJ2-3
D: -
size: -

CDR3: CASAHSGGSYNEQFF
DNA: TGCGCCAGCGCTCATAGCGGGGGCTCCTACAATGAGCAGTTCTTC
V: TRBV10-1
J: TRBJ2-1
D: TRBD2
size: few

CDR3: CASRKKPEYF
DNA: TGTGCCAGCAGGAAAAAGCCGGAGTACTTC
V: TRBV6-4
J: TRBJ2-7
D: -
size: -

CDR3: CASSIVREGTQYF
DNA: TGTGCCAGTAGTATAGTCAGGGAAGGTACGCAGTATTTT
V: TRBV19
J: TRBJ2-3
D: -
size: -

CDR3: CASRRGIGNQPQHF
DNA: TGTGCCAGCAGGAGGGGAATCGGCAATCAGCCCCAGCATTTT
V: TRBV6-6
J: TRBJ1-5
D: -
size: -

CDR3: CAWRGDQGRANTEAFF
DNA: TGTGCCTGGAGGGGGGATCAGGGGCGCGCGAACACTGAAGCTTTCTTT
V: TRBV30
J: TRBJ1-1
D: -
size: -

CDR3: CSVEDLPGGGYTF
DNA: TGCAGCGTTGAAGATCTTCCGGGAGGGGGCTACACCTTC
V: TRBV29-1
J: TRBJ1-2
D: -
size: once

CDR3: CASSFDSGTAVGELFF
DNA: TGCGCCAGCAGCTTCGACTCAGGGACAGCTGTAGGGGAGCTGTTTTTT
V: TRBV5-1
J: TRBJ2-2
D: TRBD1
size: -

CDR3: CASSFALGGYNEQFF
DNA: TGTGCCAGCAGCTTTGCCCTAGGGGGCTACAATGAGCAGTTCTTC
V: TRBV5-4
J: TRBJ2-1
D: -
size: -

CDR3: CASSLIGFNTEAFF
DNA: TGTGCCAGCAGCTTAATCGGTTTTAACACTGAAGCTTTCTTT
V: TRBV7-9
J: TRBJ1-1
D: -
size: -

CDR3: CAISERLGGTGGQPQHF
DNA: TGTGCCATCAGTGAGCGGTTGGGTGGCACAGGAGGCCAGCCCCAGCATTTT
V: TRBV10-3
J: TRBJ1-5
D: -
size: -

CDR3: CASSFSETQYF
DNA: TGTGCCAGCAGCTTCTCAGAGACCCAGTACTTC
V: TRBV11-2
J: TRBJ2-5
D: -
size: -

CDR3: CASSLIWSEGETQYF
DNA: TGCGCCAGCAGCTTAATCTGGTCGGAAGGGGAGACCCAGTACTTC
V: TRBV5-1
J: TRBJ2-5
D: -
size: -

CDR3: CASSSRGPGTSGGKYQETQYF
DNA: TGTGCCAGCAGCTCCAGGGGCCCCGGGACTAGCGGGGGCAAGTACCAAGAGACCCAGTACTTC
V: TRBV7-3
J: TRBJ2-5
D: TRBD2
size: -

CDR3: CASSLGLTYEQYF
DNA: TGTGCCAGCAGTTTAGGACTGACCTACGAGCAGTACTTC
V: TRBV27
J: TRBJ2-7
D: -
size: once

CDR3: CAWSRQPNQPQHF
DNA: TGTGCCTGGAGTCGACAGCCCAATCAGCCCCAGCATTTT
V: TRBV30
J: TRBJ1-5
D: -
size: -

CDR3: CASRIQGRVADTQYF
DNA: TGTGCCAGCAGGATACAAGGGAGGGTTGCAGATACGCAGTATTTT
V: TRBV11-2
J: TRBJ2-3
D: TRBD2
size: once

CDR3: CASSLGQGQSQPQHF
DNA: TGTGCCAGCAGCTTAGGACAGGGGCAGAGTCAGCCCCAGCATTTT
V: TRBV7-2
J: TRBJ1-5
D: TRBD1
size: -

CDR3: CASRSQGYTEAFF
DNA: TGTGCCAGCAGGTCACAGGGGTACACTGAAGCTTTCTTT
V: TRBV6-6
J: TRBJ1-1
D: TRBD1
size: once